These 26 T cell receptor beta chains came from one sample sequenced in a study of neurological immune-mediated disorders. TCRdb independently ran MiXCR on the 5' RACE reads; one entry per CDR3 protein. The repertoire includes 71,000 or so distinct CDR3 sequences, around 4.6% of them detected once, and less than 2.5% sits in the top ten. The material sequenced was PBMCs. Source of these receptors: a woman in her 30s with multiple sclerosis.

Many counts were recorded for this clonotype. This chain joins TRBV5-5 and TRBJ2-1; 10 positions agree with TRBD2. This CDR3 contains 15 residues. CDR1 SGHKS and CDR2 YYEKEE come from the germline V gene (reference sequence). Trimming removed 1 base from V and 8 bases from J; junction bases left unmatched: 6. CDR3 protein: CASSLIPSGGDEQFF. The CDR3, as DNA: TGTGCCAGCAGCTTGATTCCTAGCGGGGGCGATGAGCAGTTCTTC. Full variable domain (outside the CDR3, taken from reference TRBV5-5 and TRBJ2-1): DAGVTQSPTHLIKTRGQQVTLRCSPISGHKSVSWYQQVLGQGPQFIFQYYEKEERGRGNFPDRFSARQFPNYSSELNVNALLLGDSALYLCASSLIPSGGDEQFFGPGTRLTVL.

This clonotype was counted a few times. This chain uses TRBV13 with TRBJ1-3; D gene ambiguous. The CDR3 sequence is 14 residues long. The ends were cut back, 6 bases at V and 7 bases at J, with 16 bases in the middle. Germline V lookup: CDR1 PRHDT, CDR2 FYEKMQ (reference sequence). The CDR3, as DNA: TGTGCCAGCAGACTGACCTCGTCCGACAACACCATATATTTT. It translates to CASRLTSSDNTIYF. Variable domain in full (rest from reference TRBV13 and TRBJ1-3): AAGVIQSPRHLIKEKRETATLKCYPIPRHDTVYWYQQGPGQDPQFLISFYEKMQSDKGSIPDRFSAQQFSDYHSELNMSSLELGDSALYFCASRLTSSDNTIYFGEGSWLTVV.

In DNA form, the CDR3 reads TGTGCCAGCAGCCAAGGATTTTATAGGGGGGGCCGGGATGAGCAGTTCTTC. It translates to CASSQGFYRGGRDEQFF. This chain joins TRBV14 and TRBJ2-1; perhaps TRBD2 as D (7 bases). Trimming took 1 base from V and 8 from J, leaving 21 bases between them. This CDR3 has 17 residues. CDR1 and CDR2 (germline): SGHDN, FVKESK.

This clonotype showed up just a few times. DNA for the CDR3: TGCAGTGCTCTCCAGAGAGGGACTTTCCGCACAGATACGCAGTATTTT. It yields the protein CSALQRGTFRTDTQYF. The V gene is TRBV20-1, the J gene TRBJ2-3; D possibly corresponds to TRBD2 (6 bases). This CDR3 has 16 amino acids. In germline, CDR1 is DFQATT, CDR2 SNEGSKA (reference sequence). Trimming cost V 5 bases and J 1 base, with 19 bases left between them.

In its sample, this clonotype was seen a few times. The chain joins TRBV28 to TRBJ2-7; the D gene is possibly TRBD2 (5 bases). The V and J ends lost 5 bases and 7 bases respectively, with 21 bases between them. The CDR3 is made up of 15 amino acids. Looked up from germline, CDR1 is MDHEN and CDR2 is SYDVKM. The CDR3 bases are TGTGCCAGCAGTCCGGCCGGAGCCGGAGCGGAAGAGCAGTACTTC. Amino acids: CASSPAGAGAEEQYF.

This clonotype occurred many times. The J gene is TRBJ1-2, the V gene TRBV6-6; a weak D match, TRBD1 (5 bases). The V end was cut by 6 bases, the J end by 3 bases, with 11 bases between. Germline lookup yields CDR1 MNHNY and CDR2 SVGAGI (reference sequence). The CDR3 is 13 residues long. The DNA for the CDR3 is TGTGCCAGCAGAAGGGACCCCGACTATGGCTACACCTTC. Its translation: CASRRDPDYGYTF.

This clonotype was picked up many times. One junction end disagrees with the germline gene, perhaps due to a read error. The gene calls are TRBV7-2 and TRBJ2-1, with D possibly being TRBD2 (6 bases). The CDR3 loop spans 12 amino acids. Germline CDR1 is SGHTA and CDR2 is FQGNSA. The CDR3 region is CASSIAGPSVMF. CDR3 nucleotides: TGTGCCAGCAGCATCGCGGGACCTAGCGTGATGTTC.

V usage is TRBV12-3 or TRBV12-4 and J usage is TRBJ2-4; weak D call: TRBD1 (5 bases). V shed 6 bases and J shed 3 bases, with 15 bases lying between them. This CDR3 has 15 amino acids. The CDR3 nucleotides read TGTGCCAGCAGCGATGCAACTCAGGGCAAAAACATTCAGTACTTC. Translating it yields CASSDATQGKNIQYF.

This clonotype was detected many times. The chain recombines TRBV3-1 with TRBJ2-3; the D gene is possibly TRBD1 (5 bases). V was shortened by 0 bases and J by 3 bases, with 10 bases between the two germline ends. Germline V lookup: CDR1 LGHDT, CDR2 YNNKEL (reference sequence). The CDR3 has 15 amino acids. As DNA, the CDR3 is TGTGCCAGCAGCCAAGACCCAGGGTGGACAGATACGCAGTATTTT. The encoded protein is CASSQDPGWTDTQYF.

This clonotype was observed a few times. The chain links TRBV6-5 to TRBJ2-7; D is undetermined. V lost 0 bases and J lost 0, with 12 bases in between. The CDR3 length is 16 residues. The germline CDR1 and CDR2 sequences are MNHEY and SVGAGI. CDR3 protein: CASSYSWGSSSYEQYF. The CDR3 DNA reads TGTGCCAGCAGTTACTCGTGGGGTTCTAGCTCCTACGAGCAGTACTTC.

This clonotype was detected many times. V is TRBV5-1 and J is TRBJ1-5; D unresolved. This CDR3 contains 14 residues. Trimming removed 0 bases at V and 4 bases at J, with 8 bases between. Germline assignment: CDR1 SGHRS and CDR2 YFSETQ. The CDR3 spells CASSLGGQNQPQHF. The CDR3 DNA follows: TGCGCCAGCAGCTTGGGGGGTCAGAATCAGCCCCAGCATTTT.

Regarding this clonotype: A much more abundant neighbour one base away suggests this may be a read error. This chain connects TRBV24-1 to TRBJ2-7, with D unclear. The CDR3 is 12 residues long. From germline, CDR1 is KGHDR and CDR2 SFDVKD. Here the CDR3 DNA reads TGTGACACCAGTGATGTGACCTACGAGCAGTACTTC. It specifies CDTSDVTYEQYF.

The V and J genes are TRBV5-1 and TRBJ2-3; 11 nucleotides line up with TRBD2. Trimming cost V 1 base and J 2 bases; bases outside gene matches: 9. The length of the CDR3 is 18 residues. Germline-derived CDR1 and CDR2 are SGHRS and YFSETQ. The CDR3 reads CASSLSTSGGEHTDTQYF. The CDR3 DNA sequence: TGCGCCAGCAGCTTGTCTACTAGCGGGGGAGAGCACACAGATACGCAGTATTTT.

This clonotype was seen at least ten times. This chain connects TRBV12-3 or TRBV12-4 to TRBJ1-5, with D possibly TRBD1 on 6 matching bases. V lost 7 bases to trimming and J lost 7 bases, with 17 bases between them. The CDR3 runs to 14 residues. CDR3 loop: CASTSGGAGQPQHF. CDR3 DNA: TGTGCCAGCACTTCGGGGGGGGCAGGACAGCCCCAGCATTTT.

In its sample, this clonotype was seen many times. This chain joins TRBV18 and TRBJ2-7; 8 bases align to TRBD2. The CDR3 spans 14 residues. Germline assignment: CDR1 KGHSH and CDR2 LQKENI. V gave up 1 base and J gave up 6 bases; unmatched junction bases: 5. The CDR3 sequence is CASSPRAGVSEQYF. In DNA, the CDR3 is TGTGCCAGCTCACCACGAGCGGGAGTAAGCGAGCAGTACTTC.

Many counts were recorded for this clonotype. The rearrangement links TRBV15 to TRBJ1-2; weak D call: TRBD1 (5 bases). V lost 7 bases to trimming and J lost 2 bases, with 14 bases between them. This CDR3 comprises 14 residues. Germline V gene data show CDR1 as LNHNV and CDR2 as YYDKDF (reference sequence). CDR3 amino acids: CATTPGRMNYGYTF. In DNA form, the CDR3 reads TGTGCCACCACGCCGGGACGGATGAACTATGGCTACACCTTC.

This clonotype was seen at least ten times. CDR3 in amino acids: CATSSNTGDNEQFF. The CDR3 DNA reads as TGTGCCACCAGCTCAAATACAGGGGACAATGAGCAGTTCTTC. The chain links TRBV15 to TRBJ2-1, with TRBD1 matching 7 bases. Germline V lookup: CDR1 LNHNV, CDR2 YYDKDF (reference sequence). This CDR3 region has 14 residues. V shed 5 bases and J 5 bases; nucleotides not matched to a gene: 6.

This clonotype was seen repeatedly, ten times or more. The V call is TRBV9, the J call TRBJ1-1; D remains unclear. CDR3 length equals 13 residues. Trimming pared 1 base from V and 7 bases from J, leaving 11 bases between. Germline loops: CDR1 SGDLS, CDR2 YYNGEE. The CDR3 DNA follows: TGTGCCAGCAGCGTAAGTGTAAAGAGTGAAGCTTTCTTT. This gives the protein CASSVSVKSEAFF.

This clonotype was picked up many times. The chain is built from TRBV4-1 and TRBJ2-2, with D tentatively TRBD2 (5 bases). The germline V gene encodes CDR1 MGHRA and CDR2 YSYEKL. Trimming removed 4 bases at V and 4 bases at J, with 13 bases between. The CDR3 spans 15 residues. CDR3 coding DNA: TGCGCCAGCAGCCTAGGACGCGGAGGCACCGGGGAGCTGTTTTTT. Its protein product is CASSLGRGGTGELFF.

This clonotype was counted ten times or more. This rearrangement joins TRBV15 to TRBJ2-7, with 9 nucleotides matching TRBD1. The CDR3 length is 15 residues. Germline values: CDR1 LNHNV, CDR2 YYDKDF (reference sequence). V shed 5 bases, J shed 1 base, and the junction held 6 bases outside the gene matches. CDR3 protein: CATSEDRGGSYEQYV. The CDR3 coding sequence is TGTGCCACCAGCGAGGACAGGGGAGGGTCCTACGAGCAGTACGTC.

This clonotype was observed many times. The chain combines TRBV5-1 with TRBJ2-2, with TRBD1 matching over 8 bases. Germline V gives CDR1 SGHRS, CDR2 YFSETQ. V shed 6 bases and J 5 bases; nucleotides not matched to a gene: 9. This CDR3 is 15 amino acids long. The CDR3 nucleotides are TGCGCCAGCAAGTCGACAGGGGATGGGACCGGGGAGCTGTTTTTT. Translated, it gives CASKSTGDGTGELFF.

Only a few counts were recorded for this clonotype. The V call is TRBV20-1, the J call TRBJ1-1; a possible D gene is TRBD1 (6 bases). Germline CDR1 reads DFQATT; CDR2 reads SNEGSKA (reference sequence). Trimming took off 2 bases at V and 2 bases at J, with 15 bases between the two ends. The CDR3 totals 15 residues. CDR3 in DNA: TGCAGTGCTAGACCATCGACAGGCAGAAACACTGAAGCTTTCTTT. Translation: CSARPSTGRNTEAFF.

This clonotype was found many times. This chain joins TRBV28 and TRBJ1-2, with D possibly TRBD1 on 5 matching bases. Germline CDR1 MDHEN, CDR2 SYDVKM. V was trimmed by 5 bases and J by 7 bases, leaving 17 bases between them. This CDR3 contains 14 residues. The CDR3 bases are TGTGCCAGCAGTCGAGGGGCCGGCCAGGGTGGCTACACCTTC. This sequence encodes CASSRGAGQGGYTF.

This clonotype was recorded at least ten times. V is TRBV5-1 and J is TRBJ2-1, with a weak D call TRBD2 (6 bases). V lost 0 bases and J 8 bases, leaving 15 bases between the germline ends. Germline values: CDR1 SGHRS, CDR2 YFSETQ. This CDR3 contains 15 residues. This CDR3 is CASSLARRGSDEQFF. In nucleotides, the CDR3 is TGCGCCAGCAGCTTGGCCCGTCGGGGGAGCGATGAGCAGTTCTTC.

This clonotype has ten or more counts. The chain links TRBV4-1 to TRBJ2-3; TRBD2 agrees at 9 bases. The CDR3 covers 17 residues. The V gene end was trimmed by 0 bases and the J gene end by 2 bases; junction bases not matched to a gene: 6. Per the germline V gene, CDR1 is MGHRA and CDR2 is YSYEKL. The CDR3 nucleotides are TGCGCCAGCAGCCAAGATCGACTAGCGGAAGCCACAGATACGCAGTATTTT. Translated, it gives CASSQDRLAEATDTQYF.

This clonotype appeared many times. The chain joins TRBV7-2 to TRBJ2-3; no clear D. Germline lookup yields CDR1 SGHTA and CDR2 FQGNSA. There are 13 residues in the CDR3. Trimming left V 5 bases short and J 4 bases short, with 10 bases between. The CDR3 is CASSRAEADTQYF. The CDR3 DNA is TGTGCCAGCAGCAGGGCCGAAGCAGATACGCAGTATTTT.